One sample yielded the 22 T cell receptor beta chains listed below, sequenced in a study of blood T cell repertoires in COVID-19. Repertoires were generated with immunoSEQ multiplex PCR, while TCRdb's copy carries only in-frame clones and drops some. Here the sample spans approximately 320,000 clones, nearly 90% being singletons. Material for sequencing was peripheral blood. The receptor set was obtained from a woman between 25 and 40 years old with COVID-19, enrolled during active disease.

V usage is TRBV7-2 and J usage is TRBJ2-2, with 13 bases lining up with TRBD2. Germline CDR1 is SGHTA and CDR2 is FQGNSA. V trimming: 2 bases; J trimming: 0 bases; junction bases outside the gene matches: 6. The CDR3 contains 19 residues. The DNA of the CDR3 is TGTGCCAGCAGCTTACCGAGACTAGCGGGGGGTGCGAACACCGGGGAGCTGTTTTTT. Amino acid sequence: CASSLPRLAGGANTGELFF.

Here the CDR3 DNA reads TGTGCCAGCAGCCAACAGGGGGCAAATTCTGGGGCCAACGTCCTGACTTTC. The encoded protein is CASSQQGANSGANVLTF. The chain employs TRBV7-2 and TRBJ2-6; the match to TRBD1 covers 9 bases. Germline V gives CDR1 SGHTA, CDR2 FQGNSA. V was pared by 5 bases and J by 1 base, with 6 bases of the junction left unmatched. This CDR3 contains 17 residues.

The rearrangement joins TRBV6-6 to TRBJ1-1, with D possibly TRBD1 on 6 matching bases. V was cut by 6 bases and J by 2 bases, with 16 bases left in between. The CDR3 consists of 15 residues. In germline, CDR1 is MNHNY, CDR2 SVGAGI (reference sequence). For the CDR3, the DNA is TGTGCCAGCAGCCTATTTGAGGGACAAAACACTGAAGCTTTCTTT. This gives the protein CASSLFEGQNTEAFF.

The rearrangement uses TRBV29-1 and TRBJ1-4; D is ambiguous. The CDR3 consists of 13 residues. The germline gives CDR1 SQVTM, CDR2 ANQGSEA. Trimming removed 4 bases from V and 1 base from J, with 7 bases in between. In DNA, the CDR3 is TGCAGCGTTGGTTTGAGAACTAATGAAAAACTGTTTTTT. Its translation is CSVGLRTNEKLFF.

The rearrangement joins TRBV3-1 (or the pseudogene TRBV3-2) to TRBJ2-7, with D perhaps TRBD2 (5 bases). Germline CDR1 LGHDT, CDR2 YNNKEL (reference sequence). This CDR3 is built from 12 residues. Trimming stripped 5 bases from V and 3 bases from J, with 8 bases between. The CDR3 DNA follows: TGTGCCAGCAGCTCGGGGAACTACGAGCAGTACTTC. Its translation is CASSSGNYEQYF.

The V and J genes are TRBV11-2 and TRBJ1-6, with D unclear. This CDR3 has 17 amino acids. V was clipped by 5 bases and J by 0 bases, with 14 bases between them. CDR1 and CDR2 (germline): SGHAT, FQNNGV. For the CDR3, the DNA is TGTGCCAGCAGCCCTCGGACGGGGAGCTCCTATAATTCACCCCTCCACTTT. Translation gives CASSPRTGSSYNSPLHF.

The rearrangement links TRBV3-1 (or the pseudogene TRBV3-2) to TRBJ2-7, with TRBD1 matching 7 bases. Per the germline V gene, CDR1 is LGHDT and CDR2 is YNNKEL (reference sequence). This CDR3 region has 13 residues. V lost 1 base and J lost 6; bases outside the gene matches: 3. CDR3 region: CASSQGQGVEQYF. In DNA, the CDR3 is TGTGCCAGCAGCCAAGGACAGGGAGTCGAGCAGTACTTC.

The CDR3 nucleotides are TGTGCCAGCAGTGATGACCCCAGGGGGCGTTGGACTGAAGCTTTCTTT. Its translation: CASSDDPRGRWTEAFF. This rearrangement joins TRBV6-1 to TRBJ1-1, with 8 bases lining up with TRBD1. The CDR3 consists of 16 residues. J gave up 5 bases and V 3 bases, and 11 bases lay outside the gene matches. Per the germline V gene, CDR1 is MNHNS and CDR2 is SASEGT.

The chain combines TRBV6-5 with TRBJ1-1; D gene uncertain. V was clipped by 8 bases and J by 3 bases, with 13 bases between them. Germline V lookup: CDR1 MNHEY, CDR2 SVGAGI. CDR3 size: 13 residues. CDR3 sequence (DNA): TGTGCCAGCGGAGAAATTTCCTACACTGAAGCTTTCTTT. The encoded protein is CASGEISYTEAFF.

The chain carries TRBV24-1 and TRBJ1-1; 7 bases align to TRBD1. The CDR3 sequence is 16 residues long. CDR1 and CDR2 (germline): KGHDR, SFDVKD. Germline trimming cut 5 bases from V and 0 bases from J; bases unmatched to any gene: 8. CDR3 DNA: TGTGCCACCAGTGTCCCCCCCGGGACAGTGAACACTGAAGCTTTCTTT. This translates into CATSVPPGTVNTEAFF.

The V and J genes are TRBV3-1 (or the pseudogene TRBV3-2) and TRBJ2-7, with D unresolved. Germline loops: CDR1 LGHDT, CDR2 YNNKEL (reference sequence). This CDR3 has 14 residues. The germline V and J ends were trimmed by 0 bases and 3 bases, with 9 bases remaining between them. CDR3 sequence reads: CASSQDLGRYEQYF. DNA of the CDR3: TGTGCCAGCAGCCAAGACCTCGGTCGCTACGAGCAGTACTTC.

This clone appeared once. This rearrangement joins TRBV24-1 to TRBJ2-3; TRBD2 matches 15 bases. J gave up 4 bases and V 3 bases, and 13 bases lay outside the gene matches. This CDR3 has 20 amino acids. Germline assignment: CDR1 KGHDR and CDR2 SFDVKD. Written as DNA, the CDR3 is TGTGCCACCAGTGATCCCCGGACTAGCGGGGGGGCCCAGGTGGCAGATACGCAGTATTTT. The encoded protein is CATSDPRTSGGAQVADTQYF.

The chain combines TRBV19 with TRBJ1-5; D not certain. V lost 7 bases and J 3 bases, leaving 10 bases between the germline ends. The CDR3 loop spans 13 amino acids. Germline lookup yields CDR1 LNHDA and CDR2 SQIVND (reference sequence). CDR3 in DNA: TGTGCCAGTAAGGAGGGAACCAATCAGCCCCAGCATTTT. Protein: CASKEGTNQPQHF.

This chain uses TRBV20-1 with TRBJ2-1; possibly TRBD1 for D (5 bases). Trimming stripped 3 bases from V and 5 bases from J, with 17 bases between. Looked up from germline, CDR1 is DFQATT and CDR2 is SNEGSKA (reference sequence). The CDR3 length is 15 residues. CDR3 sequence (DNA): TGCAGTGCTAGTCTGGGGCCCCCGACCAACAATGAGCAGTTCTTC. This gives the protein CSASLGPPTNNEQFF.

The chain links TRBV5-1 to TRBJ1-6, with a weak D call TRBD1 (6 bases). Germline V CDR1 and CDR2: SGHRS, YFSETQ. V lost 6 bases, J lost 3 bases, and 13 bases lay in between. CDR3 size: 15 residues. Here the CDR3 reads CASKVLDSYNSPLHF. The CDR3 coding sequence is TGCGCCAGCAAGGTCCTGGACAGCTATAATTCACCCCTCCACTTT.

This clone occurred once. This CDR3 reads CASSLGGSNEQFF. In DNA form, the CDR3 reads TGTGCCAGCAGCTTAGGGGGCAGCAATGAGCAGTTCTTC. The chain uses TRBV7-9 and TRBJ2-1, with D possibly matching TRBD1 (5 bases). Germline assignment: CDR1 SEHNR and CDR2 FQNEAQ (reference sequence). The CDR3 covers 13 residues. V was cut by 1 base and J by 6 bases, with 7 bases left in between.

The genes are TRBV5-8 and TRBJ2-1; tentative D call: TRBD1 (5 bases). This CDR3 spans 15 amino acids. Germline CDR1 reads SGHTS; CDR2 reads YDEGEE. Trimming stripped 0 bases from V and 0 bases from J, with 7 bases between. This chain's CDR3 is CASSLEGSSYNEQFF. As DNA, the CDR3 is TGTGCCAGCAGCTTGGAGGGGTCCTCCTACAATGAGCAGTTCTTC.

This clone has just one count. This chain uses TRBV24-1 with TRBJ2-7, with a tentative D call TRBD2 (6 bases). V was shortened by 9 bases and J by 0 bases, with 8 bases between the two germline ends. The CDR3 contains 12 residues. The germline CDR1 and CDR2 sequences are KGHDR and SFDVKD. CDR3 loop: CATGGSSYEQYF. As DNA, the CDR3 is TGTGCCACCGGGGGGAGCTCCTACGAGCAGTACTTC.

The chain couples TRBV4-1 to TRBJ2-3; 10 nucleotides align to TRBD2. This CDR3 spans 15 amino acids. CDR1 and CDR2 from the germline V gene are MGHRA and YSYEKL. The V gene end was trimmed by 7 bases and the J gene end by 2 bases; junction bases not matched to a gene: 6. The CDR3 loop reads CASTERGGSTDTQYF. CDR3 sequence (DNA): TGCGCCAGCACCGAGCGGGGGGGTTCCACAGATACGCAGTATTTT.

CDR3 DNA: TGCAGCGTCAAAGTACAGGGCGTGAATGAAAAACTGTTTTTT. Its protein product is CSVKVQGVNEKLFF. The V and J genes are TRBV29-1 and TRBJ1-4, with a weak D call TRBD1 (6 bases). The V end was cut by 6 bases, the J end by 5 bases, with 16 bases between. The CDR3 length is 14 residues. Per the germline V gene, CDR1 is SQVTM and CDR2 is ANQGSEA.

This clone was counted once. The genes are TRBV28 and TRBJ1-1, with TRBD1 as a possible D gene (5 bases). The germline CDR1 and CDR2 sequences are MDHEN and SYDVKM. The CDR3 length is 17 residues. With 4 bases removed from V and 1 base from J, the gap between germline ends came to 19 bases. The CDR3 is CASSSHGVGGKNTEAFF. CDR3 nucleotides: TGTGCCAGCAGTTCCCATGGGGTCGGGGGGAAGAACACTGAAGCTTTCTTT.

Written as DNA, the CDR3 is TGTGCCAGCAGTTTATGGGACAAGTATTCACCCCTCCACTTT. Its translation is CASSLWDKYSPLHF. V is TRBV28 and J is TRBJ1-6, with D perhaps matching TRBD1 (5 bases). Looked up from germline, CDR1 is MDHEN and CDR2 is SYDVKM. Trimming took off 0 bases at V and 8 bases at J, with 8 bases between the two ends. The CDR3 length is 14 residues.